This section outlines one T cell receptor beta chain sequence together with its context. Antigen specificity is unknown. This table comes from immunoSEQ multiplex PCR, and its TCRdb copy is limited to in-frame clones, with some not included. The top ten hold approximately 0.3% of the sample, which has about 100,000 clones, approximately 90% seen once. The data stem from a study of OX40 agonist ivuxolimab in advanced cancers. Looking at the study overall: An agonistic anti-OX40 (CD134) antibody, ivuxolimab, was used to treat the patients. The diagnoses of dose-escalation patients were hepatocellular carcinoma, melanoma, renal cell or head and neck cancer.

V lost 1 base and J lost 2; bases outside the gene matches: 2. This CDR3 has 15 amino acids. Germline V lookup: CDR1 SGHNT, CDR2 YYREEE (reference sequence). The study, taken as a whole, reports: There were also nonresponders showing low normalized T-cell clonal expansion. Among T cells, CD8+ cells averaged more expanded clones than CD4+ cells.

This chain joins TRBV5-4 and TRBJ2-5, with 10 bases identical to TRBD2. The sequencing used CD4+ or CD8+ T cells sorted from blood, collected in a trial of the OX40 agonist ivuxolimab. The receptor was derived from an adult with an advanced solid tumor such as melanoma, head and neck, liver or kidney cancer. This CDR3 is CASSLQLAGQETQYF. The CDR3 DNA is TGTGCCAGCAGCTTGCAACTAGCGGGACAAGAGACCCAGTACTTC.